The clone carrying this T cell receptor (beta chain) was picked up a small number of times. The antigen is undetermined. The CDR3 extends over 14 amino acids. Germline CDR1 LNHDA, CDR2 SQIVND (reference sequence). V lost 5 bases and J lost 5, with 15 bases in between. This sample was taken from a study of shared clonotypes between healthy human individuals. General study results and limits: Specimens sampled were limited to blood, with tissue repertoires likely differing.

The assay was immunoSEQ multiplex PCR, and TCRdb's table has in-frame clones only and misses some. The profile covers over a million clones, with about 80% appearing a single time and 1.4% taken by the ten largest. The clonotype was recovered from a man younger than 35 in good health. This chain connects TRBV19 to TRBJ2-5; D is unclear. Sequenced sample: memory CD4+ T cells sorted from blood. Subset reported: CD45RA-negative fraction. The CDR3 DNA sequence: TGTGCCAGTAGTGACTCCGGACGGCGGGAGACCCAGTACTTC. As protein: CASSDSGRRETQYF.